This TCR beta chain comes out of a study of blood T cell repertoires in COVID-19. Sequencing was performed with immunoSEQ multiplex PCR; in TCRdb, only in-frame clones are kept and a portion is missing. Altogether about 190,000 clones are present, about 81% being singletons, with the ten largest covering approximately 15%. This CDR3 is built from 15 residues. The J segment lost 4 bases and the V segment lost 5 bases, leaving 7 bases of the junction unmatched. Germline V gene sequence: CDR1 LNHNV, CDR2 YYDKDF (reference sequence). The genes are TRBV15 and TRBJ2-1, with 8 bases fitting TRBD2. The sequenced sample was peripheral blood. This TCR was sampled from a man younger than 40 with active or convalescent COVID-19. CDR3 sequence: CATSGSGGKYNEQFF. DNA for the CDR3: TGTGCCACCAGCGGTTCGGGGGGGAAATACAATGAGCAGTTCTTC.